The 15 T cell receptor beta chains below all came from one sample that was sequenced in a study of T cell repertoires in cytomegalovirus infection. Each CDR3 protein is one row after TCRdb ran MiXCR on the reads. This sample has about 300,000 distinct CDR3 sequences, with about 26% found just once. The sequenced sample was PBMCs. These receptors came from a human donor in good health (CMV status not recorded). Some clones in this sample may be carry-over from other donors' samples.

This clonotype was recorded at least ten times. This sequence joins TRBV7-2 and TRBJ1-4, with D possibly being TRBD1 (5 bases). The CDR3 loop spans 15 amino acids. Trimming removed 5 bases at V and 8 bases at J, with 18 bases between. The germline CDR1 and CDR2 sequences are SGHTA and FQGNSA. This CDR3 reads CASSQRAGRGEKLFF. The CDR3 DNA is TGTGCCAGCAGCCAAAGGGCGGGGCGCGGGGAAAAACTGTTTTTT.

This clonotype occurred a few times. The chain carries TRBV4-2 and TRBJ2-2; 10 bases are shared with TRBD2. The CDR3 consists of 17 residues. J lost 5 bases, V lost 7 bases, and 13 bases had no gene match. CDR1 and CDR2 (germline): LGHNA, YNFKEQ. The CDR3 is CASTGGLAGAGTGELFF. CDR3 DNA sequence: TGTGCCAGCACCGGAGGGCTAGCGGGGGCCGGGACCGGGGAGCTGTTTTTT.

This clonotype was found many times. V is TRBV7-2 and J is TRBJ1-1, with D perhaps TRBD1 (6 bases). The CDR3 is 14 residues long. Germline CDR1 reads SGHTA; CDR2 reads FQGNSA. Trimming removed 5 bases at V and 6 bases at J, with 16 bases between. CDR3 nucleotides: TGTGCCAGCAGCATTAACAGGGTTGGGCCTGAAGCTTTCTTT. This sequence encodes CASSINRVGPEAFF.

This clonotype was observed a single time. V gene TRBV18 combines with J gene TRBJ1-1, with a weak D call TRBD1 (5 bases). The CDR3 loop spans 14 amino acids. The V gene's germline CDR1 is KGHSH and CDR2 LQKENI. The V end was cut by 1 base, the J end by 0 bases, with 6 bases between. The CDR3 here is CASSPQDMNTEAFF. CDR3 sequence (DNA): TGTGCCAGCTCACCACAGGACATGAACACTGAAGCTTTCTTT.

CDR3 nucleotide sequence: TGTGCCAGCCGGGACTATTACAATGAGCAGTTCTTC. Translation: CASRDYYNEQFF. V gene TRBV2 combines with J gene TRBJ2-1, with TRBD2 matching 7 bases. The CDR3 covers 12 residues. The V segment lost 8 bases and the J segment 4 bases; nucleotides outside the gene matches: 2. Germline V gene sequence: CDR1 SNHLY, CDR2 FYNNEI. Full variable domain (missing parts from reference TRBV2 and TRBJ2-1): EPEVTQTPSHQVTQMGQEVILRCVPISNHLYFYWYRQILGQKVEFLVSFYNNEISEKSEIFDDQFSVERPDGSNFTLKIRSTKLEDSAMYFCASRDYYNEQFFGPGTRLTVL.

This clonotype was detected only a few times. The rearrangement uses TRBV15 and TRBJ1-2, with 9 positions matching TRBD1. Germline V gene lookup returns CDR1 LNHNV and CDR2 YYDKDF (reference sequence). The CDR3 has 18 residues. V trimming: 1 base; J trimming: 3 bases; junction bases outside the gene matches: 12. The CDR3 protein is CATSRGPGQGSLDYGYTF. The DNA for the CDR3 is TGTGCCACCAGCAGAGGTCCGGGACAGGGATCTTTAGACTATGGCTACACCTTC.

J is TRBJ2-1 and V is TRBV28; a weak D match, TRBD1 (6 bases). The CDR3 covers 15 residues. Per germline, CDR1 MDHEN and CDR2 SYDVKM. V was trimmed by 7 bases and J by 4 bases, leaving 17 bases between them. CDR3 loop: CASTGEGGQYNEQFF. CDR3 in DNA: TGTGCCAGCACCGGAGAAGGGGGACAATACAATGAGCAGTTCTTC.

The chain uses TRBV3-1 and TRBJ2-1; 8 bases agree with TRBD1. J was trimmed by 6 bases and V by 0 bases; bases with no gene match: 4. From germline, CDR1 is LGHDT and CDR2 YNNKEL (reference sequence). The CDR3 spans 15 residues. The CDR3 sequence is CASSQEGQAVNEQFF. CDR3 sequence (DNA): TGTGCCAGCAGCCAAGAGGGACAGGCAGTCAATGAGCAGTTCTTC.

This clonotype was picked up a small number of times. The chain couples TRBV5-1 to TRBJ2-7, with TRBD1 identical over 12 bases. Trimming took 3 bases from V and 6 from J; bases not matched to a gene: 1. The germline V gene has CDR1 SGHRS and CDR2 YFSETQ. The CDR3 contains 13 residues. The CDR3 protein is CASSSGQGAEQYF. CDR3 sequence (DNA): TGCGCCAGCAGCTCGGGACAGGGGGCCGAGCAGTACTTC.

This clonotype has at least ten counts. This chain joins TRBV7-2 and TRBJ1-2; TRBD1 matches at 7 bases. From germline, CDR1 is SGHTA and CDR2 FQGNSA. The CDR3 runs to 14 residues. Trimming removed 5 bases from V and 6 bases from J; junction bases left unmatched: 9. CDR3 coding DNA: TGTGCCAGCAGCGCGATCCGGACAGGTGATGGCTACACCTTC. Translating gives CASSAIRTGDGYTF.

This rearrangement joins TRBV20-1 to TRBJ2-1; 7 nucleotides line up with TRBD2. V shed 1 base, J shed 1 base, and the junction held 10 bases outside the gene matches. Germline V lookup: CDR1 DFQATT, CDR2 SNEGSKA (reference sequence). The CDR3 is 17 residues long. CDR3 DNA sequence: TGCAGTGCTAGAGTGGCTAGCGGAACCTCATCCTACAATGAGCAGTTCTTC. Its translation: CSARVASGTSSYNEQFF.

This clonotype appeared many times. The chain couples TRBV7-2 to TRBJ1-1, with TRBD1 matching 8 bases. J was trimmed by 1 base and V by 6 bases; bases with no gene match: 4. The germline V gene has CDR1 SGHTA and CDR2 FQGNSA. The CDR3 contains 14 residues. CDR3 sequence: CASSRDRRNTEAFF. In DNA, the CDR3 is TGTGCCAGCAGTCGGGACAGGCGGAACACTGAAGCTTTCTTT. Variable domain in full (rest from reference TRBV7-2 and TRBJ1-1): GAGVSQSPSNKVTEKGKDVELRCDPISGHTALYWYRQSLGQGLEFLIYFQGNSAPDKSGLPSDRFSAERTGGSVSTLTIQRTQQEDSAVYLCASSRDRRNTEAFFGQGTRLTVV.

This clonotype has more than one count but fewer than ten. The V call is TRBV24-1, the J call TRBJ1-5, with 7 bases identical to TRBD1. The length of the CDR3 is 18 residues. V shed 3 bases, J shed 5 bases, and the junction held 15 bases outside the gene matches. Germline V gene sequence: CDR1 KGHDR, CDR2 SFDVKD. This chain's CDR3 is CATSDPARPGQYDQPQHF. The CDR3 bases are TGTGCCACCAGTGATCCTGCACGACCGGGACAGTACGATCAGCCCCAGCATTTT.

Only a few counts were recorded for this clonotype. The chain uses TRBV6-1 and TRBJ1-5, with D perhaps matching TRBD1 (6 bases). This CDR3 is 16 amino acids long. Per germline, CDR1 MNHNS and CDR2 SASEGT. The V gene lost 6 bases and the J gene lost 1 base, with 16 bases spanning the gap. CDR3 DNA sequence: TGTGCCAGCAGAAGGACAGTTCCCTTGAGCAATCAGCCCCAGCATTTT. As protein: CASRRTVPLSNQPQHF.

This clonotype was seen only a few times. J is TRBJ2-1 and V is TRBV6-4, with a possible D match to TRBD1 (6 bases). The V end was cut by 3 bases, the J end by 5 bases, with 8 bases between. Germline CDR1 MRHNA, CDR2 SNTAGT. This CDR3 comprises 13 residues. CDR3 amino acids: CASSEQGHNEQFF. CDR3 bases: TGTGCCAGCAGTGAACAGGGTCACAATGAGCAGTTCTTC.